Listed below are T cell receptor beta chains from one sample, sequenced in a study of cytomegalovirus exposure and HLA in healthy donors. TCRdb's table, derived via immunoSEQ multiplex PCR, lists solely in-frame clones and lacks some. Found here are some 150,000 clones, 64% of them singletons; the top ten hold 3%. The sequencing sample was made of PBMCs. These receptors were collected from a woman in her 30s in good health and CMV-seropositive. Both conserved end residues are part of each CDR3. Fields, in order: J gene, clone size, D gene, V gene, CDR3 DNA, CDR3 protein. D genes are given only for firm matches. Size is omitted from some rows. Given values are once, few, many or a class for expanded clones.

J: TRBJ2-7
size: -
D: -
V: TRBV18
DNA: TGTGCCAGCTCACCCCGCGGGCCTAATTACGAGCAGTACTTC
CDR3: CASSPRGPNYEQYF

J: TRBJ2-1
size: -
D: TRBD2
V: TRBV4-1
DNA: TGCGCCAGCAGCCAAGATGGCGCGGGAGGCCTCTACAATGAGCAGTTCTTC
CDR3: CASSQDGAGGLYNEQFF

J: TRBJ2-7
size: -
D: TRBD1
V: TRBV4-1
DNA: TGCGCCAGCAGCCACCCTTGGGGAGACAGGGTCCGCGAGCAGTACTTC
CDR3: CASSHPWGDRVREQYF

J: TRBJ1-2
size: few
D: -
V: TRBV23-1
DNA: TGCGCCAGCAGTCCGATCTCTAACGGGGTCGGAGGCTACACCTTC
CDR3: CASSPISNGVGGYTF

J: TRBJ2-7
size: -
D: TRBD1
V: TRBV5-6
DNA: TGTGCCAGCAGCTTGGTAGGACAGGGGCGGTACGAGCAGTACTTC
CDR3: CASSLVGQGRYEQYF

J: TRBJ2-3
size: few
D: TRBD2
V: TRBV10-3
DNA: TGTGCCATCAGACCGGGACTAGCGGGGGGGCTCGCAGATACGCAGTATTTT
CDR3: CAIRPGLAGGLADTQYF

J: TRBJ2-1
size: -
D: TRBD1
V: TRBV15
DNA: TGTGCCACTGACCGGGACAGGGGGGAACGGGGACAGTTCTTC
CDR3: CATDRDRGERGQFF

J: TRBJ2-3
size: -
D: -
V: TRBV2
DNA: TGTGCCAGCAGACTCACAGATACGCAGTATTTT
CDR3: CASRLTDTQYF

J: TRBJ1-1
size: -
D: TRBD1
V: TRBV7-2
DNA: TGTGCCAGCATGAGGACAGGGTTTGGTGAAGCTTTCTTT
CDR3: CASMRTGFGEAFF

J: TRBJ1-5
size: -
D: TRBD1
V: TRBV4-2
DNA: TGTGCCAGCAGCCACCAGACAGGGGGGAGCGATCAGCCCCAGCATTTT
CDR3: CASSHQTGGSDQPQHF

J: TRBJ2-7
size: -
D: -
V: TRBV6-1
DNA: TGTGCCAGCAGTATAGGGACAAGTCCTTACGAGCAGTACTTC
CDR3: CASSIGTSPYEQYF

J: TRBJ2-3
size: -
D: TRBD2
V: TRBV7-2
DNA: TGTGCCAGCAGCTTAGCGGGTTCGGGAGGGGCAGATACGCAGTATTTT
CDR3: CASSLAGSGGADTQYF

J: TRBJ1-2
size: -
D: -
V: TRBV2
DNA: TGTGCCAGCAACAGGGACTATGGCTACACCTTC
CDR3: CASNRDYGYTF

J: TRBJ2-1
size: -
D: -
V: TRBV11-2
DNA: TGTGCCAGCAGCTTACGGTATGAGCAGTTCTTC
CDR3: CASSLRYEQFF

J: TRBJ1-1
size: -
D: TRBD1
V: TRBV27
DNA: TGTGCCAGCAGTAGTACCGGGACAGGATACACTGAAGCTTTCTTT
CDR3: CASSSTGTGYTEAFF

J: TRBJ1-1
size: -
D: -
V: TRBV7-9
DNA: TGTGCCAGCAGCTTAGATATGGAGAGTACTGAAGCTTTCTTT
CDR3: CASSLDMESTEAFF

J: TRBJ1-4
size: -
D: -
V: TRBV2
DNA: TGTGCCAGCACCCCCTTCGGAAAACTGTTTTTT
CDR3: CASTPFGKLFF

J: TRBJ1-6
size: -
D: -
V: TRBV28
DNA: TGTGCCAGCAGTTTAGGGCAAAATAATTCACCCCTCCACTTT
CDR3: CASSLGQNNSPLHF

J: TRBJ2-7
size: -
D: -
V: TRBV5-6
DNA: TGTGCCAGCAGCTTGGATCAGGGTTACTACGAGCAGTACTTC
CDR3: CASSLDQGYYEQYF

J: TRBJ2-7
size: -
D: TRBD1
V: TRBV30
DNA: TGTGCCTGGGACCTGACAGGGGGCGCGGACGAGCAGTACTTC
CDR3: CAWDLTGGADEQYF

J: TRBJ1-5
size: few
D: TRBD1
V: TRBV7-9
DNA: TGTGCCAGCAGCTTCACAGGGGGAGGGCAGCCCCAGCATTTT
CDR3: CASSFTGGGQPQHF

J: TRBJ2-3
size: -
D: TRBD2
V: TRBV5-4
DNA: TGTGCCACGGGGGAGCGGGGGTCCACAGATACGCAGTATTTT
CDR3: CATGERGSTDTQYF

J: TRBJ2-3
size: -
D: TRBD2
V: TRBV29-1
DNA: TGCAGCGTTAGCACTAGCGGGTACAGTTCGGATACGCAGTATTTT
CDR3: CSVSTSGYSSDTQYF

J: TRBJ2-7
size: -
D: -
V: TRBV6-5
DNA: TGTGCCAGCAGTTATGGACTGCCTCGGCCCTACGAGCAGTACTTC
CDR3: CASSYGLPRPYEQYF

J: TRBJ1-2
size: -
D: TRBD1
V: TRBV6-5
DNA: TGTGCCAGCAGTCCGACAGGGCATGGCTACACCTTC
CDR3: CASSPTGHGYTF

J: TRBJ2-6
size: -
D: TRBD1
V: TRBV9
DNA: TGTGCCAGCAGCGGACAGGGGGCGGCTGGGGCCAACGTCCTGACTTTC
CDR3: CASSGQGAAGANVLTF

J: TRBJ2-7
size: few
D: -
V: TRBV13
DNA: TGTGCCAGCAGCTTCGGGGTGAACGAGCAGTACTTC
CDR3: CASSFGVNEQYF